In its sample, the clone carrying this TCR beta chain was seen a few times. Its target is not known. TCRdb passed the reads through MiXCR, listing each CDR3 protein once. In the table there are roughly 300,000 distinct CDR3 sequences, over 7.5% of which are singletons. These data originate in a study of T cell repertoires in cytomegalovirus infection. Study details: In public TCR beta signatures, there were indications of both CMV infection and matching HLA type. Findings and caveats of the study: HLA-C-restricted CMV clonotypes gave the most frequent clonotype in two of eight donors. Pooled public TCR beta family frequency picked out CMV carriers with the relevant HLA.

The source material was PBMCs. The receptor was derived from a human donor in good health (CMV status not recorded). Some clones in this sample may be carry-over from other donors' samples.

CDR3 in amino acids: CASSFVGSGSNQPQHF. The CDR3 coding sequence is TGTGCCAGCAGCTTTGTGGGGAGTGGGAGCAATCAGCCCCAGCATTTT. The chain uses TRBV12-3 or TRBV12-4 and TRBJ1-5; D is unresolved. The germline V and J ends were trimmed by 6 bases and 1 base, with 16 bases remaining between them. This CDR3 region has 16 residues.